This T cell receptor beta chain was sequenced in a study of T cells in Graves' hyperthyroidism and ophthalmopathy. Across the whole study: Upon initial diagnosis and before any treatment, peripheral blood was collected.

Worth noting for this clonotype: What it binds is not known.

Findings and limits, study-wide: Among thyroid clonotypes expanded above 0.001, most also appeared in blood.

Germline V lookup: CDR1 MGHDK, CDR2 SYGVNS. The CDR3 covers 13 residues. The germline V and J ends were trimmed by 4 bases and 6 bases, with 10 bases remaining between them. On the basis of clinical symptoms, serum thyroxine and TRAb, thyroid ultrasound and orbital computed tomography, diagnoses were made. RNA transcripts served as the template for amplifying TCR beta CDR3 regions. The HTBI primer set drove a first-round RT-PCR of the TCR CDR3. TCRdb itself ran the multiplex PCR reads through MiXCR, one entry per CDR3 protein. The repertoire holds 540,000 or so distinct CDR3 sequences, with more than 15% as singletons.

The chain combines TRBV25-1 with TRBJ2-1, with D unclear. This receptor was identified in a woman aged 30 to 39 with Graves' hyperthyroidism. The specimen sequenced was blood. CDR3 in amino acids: CASSAVGGNEQFF. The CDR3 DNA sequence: TGTGCCAGCAGTGCCGTAGGCGGCAATGAGCAGTTCTTC.